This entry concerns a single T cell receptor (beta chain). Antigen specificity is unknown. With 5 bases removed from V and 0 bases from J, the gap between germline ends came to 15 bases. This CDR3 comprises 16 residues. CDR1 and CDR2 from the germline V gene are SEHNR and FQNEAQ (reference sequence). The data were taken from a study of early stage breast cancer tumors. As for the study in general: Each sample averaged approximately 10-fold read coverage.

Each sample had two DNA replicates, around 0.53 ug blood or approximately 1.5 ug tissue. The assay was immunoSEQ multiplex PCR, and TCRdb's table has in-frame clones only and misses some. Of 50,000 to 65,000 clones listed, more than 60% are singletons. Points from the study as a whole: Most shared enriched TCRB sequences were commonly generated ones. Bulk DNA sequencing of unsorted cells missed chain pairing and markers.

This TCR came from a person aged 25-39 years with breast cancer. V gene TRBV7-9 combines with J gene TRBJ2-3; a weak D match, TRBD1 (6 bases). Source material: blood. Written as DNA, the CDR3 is TGTGCCAGCAGCCCGCCCAGGGGATCTAGCACAGATACGCAGTATTTT. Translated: CASSPPRGSSTDTQYF.